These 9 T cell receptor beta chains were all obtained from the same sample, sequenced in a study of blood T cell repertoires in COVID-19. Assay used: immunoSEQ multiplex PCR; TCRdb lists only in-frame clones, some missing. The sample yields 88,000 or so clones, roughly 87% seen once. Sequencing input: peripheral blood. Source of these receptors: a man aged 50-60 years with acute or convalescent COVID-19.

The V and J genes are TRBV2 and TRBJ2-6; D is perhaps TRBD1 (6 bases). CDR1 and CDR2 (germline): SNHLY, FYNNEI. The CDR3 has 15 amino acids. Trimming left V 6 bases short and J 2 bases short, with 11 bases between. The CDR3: CASSEDRAGANVLTF. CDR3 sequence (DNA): TGTGCCAGCAGCGAGGACAGAGCTGGGGCCAACGTCCTGACTTTC. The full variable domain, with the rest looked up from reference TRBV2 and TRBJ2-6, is EPEVTQTPSHQVTQMGQEVILRCVPISNHLYFYWYRQILGQKVEFLVSFYNNEISEKSEIFDDQFSVERPDGSNFTLKIRSTKLEDSAMYFCASSEDRAGANVLTFGAGSRLTVL.

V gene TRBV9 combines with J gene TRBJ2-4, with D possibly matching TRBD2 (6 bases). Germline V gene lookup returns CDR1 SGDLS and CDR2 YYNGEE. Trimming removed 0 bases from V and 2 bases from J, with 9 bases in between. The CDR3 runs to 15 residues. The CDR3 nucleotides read TGTGCCAGCAGCGTAGATGGGAGGTCCAAAAACATTCAGTACTTC. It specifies CASSVDGRSKNIQYF.

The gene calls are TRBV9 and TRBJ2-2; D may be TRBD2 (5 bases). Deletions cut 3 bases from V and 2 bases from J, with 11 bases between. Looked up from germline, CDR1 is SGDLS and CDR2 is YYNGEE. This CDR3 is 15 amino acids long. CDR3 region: CASSAAGSNTGELFF. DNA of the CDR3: TGTGCCAGCAGCGCGGCGGGCAGCAACACCGGGGAGCTGTTTTTT. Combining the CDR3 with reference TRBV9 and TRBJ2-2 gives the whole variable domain DSGVTQTPKHLITATGQRVTLRCSPRSGDLSVYWYQQSLDQGLQFLIQYYNGEERAKGNILERFSAQQFPDLHSELNLSSLELGDSALYFCASSAAGSNTGELFFGEGSRLTVL.

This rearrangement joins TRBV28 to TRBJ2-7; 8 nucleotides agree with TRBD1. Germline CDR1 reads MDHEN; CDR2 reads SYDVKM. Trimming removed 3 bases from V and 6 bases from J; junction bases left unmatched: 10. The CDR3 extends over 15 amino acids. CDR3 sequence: CASSLGGETGVEQYF. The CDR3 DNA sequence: TGTGCCAGCAGTTTGGGTGGTGAGACAGGGGTCGAGCAGTACTTC. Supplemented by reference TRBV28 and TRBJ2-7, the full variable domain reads DVKVTQSSRYLVKRTGEKVFLECVQDMDHENMFWYRQDPGLGLRLIYFSYDVKMKEKGDIPEGYSVSREKKERFSLILESASTNQTSMYLCASSLGGETGVEQYFGPGTRLTVT.

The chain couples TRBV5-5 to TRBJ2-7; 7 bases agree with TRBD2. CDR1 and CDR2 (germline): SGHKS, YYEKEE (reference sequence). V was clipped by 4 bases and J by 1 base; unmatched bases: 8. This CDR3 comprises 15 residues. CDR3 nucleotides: TGTGCCAGCAGCAGTGAGATGGGGGGGTCCTACGAGCAGTACTTC. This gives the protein CASSSEMGGSYEQYF.

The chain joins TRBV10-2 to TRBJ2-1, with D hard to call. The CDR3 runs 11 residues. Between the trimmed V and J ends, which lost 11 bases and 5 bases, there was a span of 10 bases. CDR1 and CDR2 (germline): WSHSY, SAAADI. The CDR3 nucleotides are TGCGCCTCTGCGGATCACAATGAGCAGTTCTTC. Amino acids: CASADHNEQFF.

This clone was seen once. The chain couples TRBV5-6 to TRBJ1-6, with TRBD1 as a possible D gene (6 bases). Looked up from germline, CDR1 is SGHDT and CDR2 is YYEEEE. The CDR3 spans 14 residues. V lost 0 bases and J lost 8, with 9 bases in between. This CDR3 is CASSLAQGDSPLHF. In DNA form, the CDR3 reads TGTGCCAGCAGCTTGGCACAGGGAGATTCACCCCTCCACTTT.

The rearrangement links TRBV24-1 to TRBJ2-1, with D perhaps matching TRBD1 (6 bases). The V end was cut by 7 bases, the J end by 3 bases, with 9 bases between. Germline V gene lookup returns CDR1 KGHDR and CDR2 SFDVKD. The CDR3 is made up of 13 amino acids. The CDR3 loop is CATSWDNYNEQFF. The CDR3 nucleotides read TGTGCCACCAGCTGGGACAACTACAATGAGCAGTTCTTC.

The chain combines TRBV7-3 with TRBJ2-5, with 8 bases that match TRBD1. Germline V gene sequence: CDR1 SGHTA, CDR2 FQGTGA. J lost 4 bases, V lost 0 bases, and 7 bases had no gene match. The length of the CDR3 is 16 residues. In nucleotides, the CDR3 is TGTGCCAGCAGCTTAACGGCAACAGGGGGAACAGAGACCCAGTACTTC. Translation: CASSLTATGGTETQYF. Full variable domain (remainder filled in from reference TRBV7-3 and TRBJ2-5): GAGVSQTPSNKVTEKGKYVELRCDPISGHTALYWYRQSLGQGPEFLIYFQGTGAADDSGLPNDRFFAVRPEGSVSTLKIQRTERGDSAVYLCASSLTATGGTETQYFGPGTRLLVL.